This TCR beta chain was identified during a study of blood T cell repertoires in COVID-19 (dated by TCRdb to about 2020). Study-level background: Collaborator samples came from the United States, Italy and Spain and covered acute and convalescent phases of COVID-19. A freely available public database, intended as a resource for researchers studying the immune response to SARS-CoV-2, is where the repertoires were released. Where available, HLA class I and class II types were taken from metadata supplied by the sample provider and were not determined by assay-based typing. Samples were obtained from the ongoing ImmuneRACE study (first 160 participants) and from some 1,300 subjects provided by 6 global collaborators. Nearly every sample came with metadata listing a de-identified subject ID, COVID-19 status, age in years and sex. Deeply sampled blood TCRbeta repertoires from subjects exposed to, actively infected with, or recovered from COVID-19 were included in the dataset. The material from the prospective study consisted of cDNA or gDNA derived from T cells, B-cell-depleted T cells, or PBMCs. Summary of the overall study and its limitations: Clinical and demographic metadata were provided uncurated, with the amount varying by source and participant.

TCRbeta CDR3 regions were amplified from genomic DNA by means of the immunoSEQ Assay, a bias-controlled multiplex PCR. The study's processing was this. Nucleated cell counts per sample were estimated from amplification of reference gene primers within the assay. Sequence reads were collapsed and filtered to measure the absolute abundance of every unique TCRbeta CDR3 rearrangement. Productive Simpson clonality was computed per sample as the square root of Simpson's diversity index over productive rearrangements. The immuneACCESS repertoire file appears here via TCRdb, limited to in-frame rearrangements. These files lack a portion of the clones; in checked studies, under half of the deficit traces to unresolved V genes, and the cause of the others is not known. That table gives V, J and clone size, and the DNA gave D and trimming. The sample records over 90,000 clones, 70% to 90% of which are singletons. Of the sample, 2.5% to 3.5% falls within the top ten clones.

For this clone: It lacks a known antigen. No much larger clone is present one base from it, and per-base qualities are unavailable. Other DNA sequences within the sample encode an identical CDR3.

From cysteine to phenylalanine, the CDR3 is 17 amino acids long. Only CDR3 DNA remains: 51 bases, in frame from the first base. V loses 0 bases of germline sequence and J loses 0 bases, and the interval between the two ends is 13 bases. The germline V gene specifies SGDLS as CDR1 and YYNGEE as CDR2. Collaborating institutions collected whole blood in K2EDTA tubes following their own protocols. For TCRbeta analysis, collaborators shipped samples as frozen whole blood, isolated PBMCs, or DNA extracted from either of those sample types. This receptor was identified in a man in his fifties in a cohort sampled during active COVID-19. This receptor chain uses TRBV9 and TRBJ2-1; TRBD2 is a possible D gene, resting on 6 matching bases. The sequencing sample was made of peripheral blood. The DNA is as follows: TGTGCCAGCAGCGTAGGACTGGCGGGGAGCTCCTACAATGAGCAGTTCTTC. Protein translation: CASSVGLAGSSYNEQFF.